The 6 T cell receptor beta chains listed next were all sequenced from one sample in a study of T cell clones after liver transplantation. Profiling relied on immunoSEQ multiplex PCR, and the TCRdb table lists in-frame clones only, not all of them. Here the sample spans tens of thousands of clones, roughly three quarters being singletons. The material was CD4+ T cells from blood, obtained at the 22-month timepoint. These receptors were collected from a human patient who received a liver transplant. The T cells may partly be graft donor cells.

The CDR3 sequence: CASSPGGGMNTEAFF. CDR3 bases: TGTGCCAGCAGCCCCGGTGGGGGGATGAACACTGAAGCTTTCTTT. The V call is TRBV7-3, the J call TRBJ1-1; TRBD1 is a possible D gene (5 bases). The V and J ends lost 5 bases and 0 bases respectively, with 13 bases between them. The CDR3 consists of 15 residues. The germline V gene encodes CDR1 SGHTA and CDR2 FQGTGA.

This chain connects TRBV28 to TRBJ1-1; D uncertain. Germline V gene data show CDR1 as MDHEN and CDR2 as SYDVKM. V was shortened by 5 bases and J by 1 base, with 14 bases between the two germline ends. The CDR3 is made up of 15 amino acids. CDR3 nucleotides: TGTGCCAGCAGTCCCTCGGGAGGAGGGAACACTGAAGCTTTCTTT. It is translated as CASSPSGGGNTEAFF.

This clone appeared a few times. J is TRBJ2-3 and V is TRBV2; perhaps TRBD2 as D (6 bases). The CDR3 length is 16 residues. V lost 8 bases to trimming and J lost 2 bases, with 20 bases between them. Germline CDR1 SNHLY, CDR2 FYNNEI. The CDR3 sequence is CASHLGRRAVTDTQYF. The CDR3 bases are TGTGCCAGCCACCTAGGAAGGAGGGCCGTCACAGATACGCAGTATTTT. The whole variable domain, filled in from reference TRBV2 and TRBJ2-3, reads EPEVTQTPSHQVTQMGQEVILRCVPISNHLYFYWYRQILGQKVEFLVSFYNNEISEKSEIFDDQFSVERPDGSNFTLKIRSTKLEDSAMYFCASHLGRRAVTDTQYFGPGTRLTVL.

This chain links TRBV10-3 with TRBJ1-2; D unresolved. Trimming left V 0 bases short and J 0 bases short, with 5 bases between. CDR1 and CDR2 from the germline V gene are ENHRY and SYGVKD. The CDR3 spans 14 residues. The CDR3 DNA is TGTGCCATCAGTGAGTCCGCTTCTAACTATGGCTACACCTTC. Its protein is CAISESASNYGYTF.

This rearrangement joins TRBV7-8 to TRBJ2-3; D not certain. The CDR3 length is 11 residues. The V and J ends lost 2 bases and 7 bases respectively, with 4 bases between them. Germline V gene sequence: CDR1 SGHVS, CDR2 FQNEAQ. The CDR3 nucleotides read TGTGCCAGCAGCTTAAAATATACGCAGTATTTT. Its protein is CASSLKYTQYF.

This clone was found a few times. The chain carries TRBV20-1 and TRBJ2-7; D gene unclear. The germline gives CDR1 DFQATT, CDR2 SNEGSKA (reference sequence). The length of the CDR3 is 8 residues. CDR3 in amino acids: CPAGWEYF. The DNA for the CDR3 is TGCCCAGCTGGGTGGGAGTACTTC.